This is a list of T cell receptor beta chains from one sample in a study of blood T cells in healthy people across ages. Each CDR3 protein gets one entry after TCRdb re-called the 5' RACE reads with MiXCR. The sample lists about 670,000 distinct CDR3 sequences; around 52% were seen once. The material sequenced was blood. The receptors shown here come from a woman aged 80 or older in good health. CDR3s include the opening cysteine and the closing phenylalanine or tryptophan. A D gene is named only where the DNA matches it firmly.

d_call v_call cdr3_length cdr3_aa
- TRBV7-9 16 CASSTDRRGDTGELFF
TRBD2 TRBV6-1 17 CASSDLSPGLAGDTQYF
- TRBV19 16 CASSRGRLLTKNIQYF
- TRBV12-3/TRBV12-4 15 CASSFPGVAPYGYTF
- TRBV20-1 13 CSAGGRSNQPQHF
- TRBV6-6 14 CASITGFGQETQYF
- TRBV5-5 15 CASSLLRASYNEQFF
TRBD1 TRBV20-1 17 CNALTGTGGLGNQPQHF
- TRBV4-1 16 CASSQAFRKGGGGYTF
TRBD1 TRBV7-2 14 CASSLDSGQLEAFF
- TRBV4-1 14 CASSQGRLTDTQYF
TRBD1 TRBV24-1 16 CATSVSQGMHTGELFF
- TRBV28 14 CASSYGTNTGELFF
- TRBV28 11 CASTSLETQYF
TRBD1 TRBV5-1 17 CASSGGPWTGGVNEQFF
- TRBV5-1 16 CASSFQLGASTGELFF
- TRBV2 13 CATRGTSYNEQFF
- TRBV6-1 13 CASSEGPTYEQYF
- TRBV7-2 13 CASSLEPGRPSYF
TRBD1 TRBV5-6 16 CASSNTRTGRPYEQYF
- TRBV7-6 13 CASSGEVDGEAFF
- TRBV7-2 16 CASSFLGGGTYNEQFF
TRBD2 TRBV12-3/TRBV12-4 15 CASSLINAGVSVLTF
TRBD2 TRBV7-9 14 CASSFSTSGGEQYF
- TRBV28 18 CASSFLRFGNSGANVLTF
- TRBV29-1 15 CSVRAGALAKNIQYF
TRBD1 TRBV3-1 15 CASSPGQGFTDTQYF
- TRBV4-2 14 CASSQGWEQETQYF
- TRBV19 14 CASSIRQEAHGYTF
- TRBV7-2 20 CASSPPKTGAFSLSPYEQYF
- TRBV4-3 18 CASSQDVGTPALGNEQFF
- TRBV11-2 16 CASSPGRGSLPDTQYF
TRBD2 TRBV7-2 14 CASRLAGSTDTRYF
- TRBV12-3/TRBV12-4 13 CASSRQRADMQYF
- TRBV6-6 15 CASSYPPVQNTEAFF
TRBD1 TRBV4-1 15 CASSRPDRDNYGYTF
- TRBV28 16 CAIRPGTPLGPYEQYF
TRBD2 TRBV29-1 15 CSVSTLAGVYNEQFF
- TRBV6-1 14 CASSGVLAKNIQYF
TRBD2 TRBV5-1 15 CASSFLAGPTYEQYF
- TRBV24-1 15 CATSGGTISPDTQYF
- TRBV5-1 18 CASSLSRGHEEENEKLFF
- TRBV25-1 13 CASVGGGDTEAFF
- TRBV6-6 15 CASSRRSGTYNEQFF
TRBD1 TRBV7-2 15 CASSSDRRGPAEAFF
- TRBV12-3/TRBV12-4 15 CASRLGVSEIYGYTF
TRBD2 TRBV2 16 CASSVRPSGVGDTQYF
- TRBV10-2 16 CASSERVAGSYNEQFF
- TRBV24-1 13 CATSAALDGELFF
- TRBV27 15 CASSLRRNSMSRQFF
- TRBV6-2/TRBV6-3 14 CASRRGELNTEAFF
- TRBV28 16 CASSRGGDRTRSPLHF
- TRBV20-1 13 CSTRAVSTDTQYF
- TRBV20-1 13 CSARDVGFYEQYF
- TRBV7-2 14 CASTPWGGGYEQYF
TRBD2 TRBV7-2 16 CASSLGPSGVQETQYF
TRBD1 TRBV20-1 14 CSAWTGGMGNTIYF
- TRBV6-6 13 CASSPDLNQPQHF
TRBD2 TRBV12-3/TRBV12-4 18 CASSPGTSGRGSYNEQFF